These 23 T cell receptor beta chains originate from one sample sequenced in a study of spatial heterogeneity in lung cancer. Time point specified: blood at routine non-recurrence follow-up after resection. TCRs were sequenced from unsorted whole RNA of tumor, nontumor lung or PBMC. TCRdb re-called the 5' RACE reads with MiXCR, one entry per CDR3 protein. The sample shows around 110,000 distinct CDR3 sequences, approximately 12% of them seen only once. The sample in question was PBMCs, obtained at follow-up. These receptors all come from a male donor with early-stage non-small cell lung cancer.

The table lists this clonotype with many counts. The V gene is TRBV5-6, the J gene TRBJ1-1; possibly TRBD1 for D (6 bases). V lost 2 bases and J lost 0, with 8 bases in between. The CDR3 length is 14 residues. Germline CDR1 is SGHDT and CDR2 is YYEEEE. CDR3 DNA sequence: TGTGCCAGCAGCTTCGGGACACTGAACACTGAAGCTTTCTTT. Residues: CASSFGTLNTEAFF.

This clonotype came up a few times. J is TRBJ2-7 and V is TRBV9; TRBD1 is a possible D gene (5 bases). Germline V gives CDR1 SGDLS, CDR2 YYNGEE. The V and J ends lost 0 bases and 2 bases respectively, with 12 bases between them. The CDR3 length is 15 residues. The CDR3: CASSVDPGQTYEQYF. CDR3 nucleotide sequence: TGTGCCAGCAGCGTAGATCCAGGGCAAACCTACGAGCAGTACTTC.

This clonotype was detected a few times. The rearrangement joins TRBV30 to TRBJ1-4; D not resolved. The CDR3 is 13 amino acids. The V gene lost 1 base and the J gene lost 6 bases, with 9 bases spanning the gap. CDR1 and CDR2 from the germline V gene are GTSNPN and SVGIG (reference sequence). As DNA, the CDR3 is TGTGCCTGGAGTGACCCCCCAGATGAAAAACTGTTTTTT. It is translated as CAWSDPPDEKLFF. The variable domain in full, completed from reference TRBV30 and TRBJ1-4, reads SQTIHQWPATLVQPVGSPLSLECTVEGTSNPNLYWYRQAAGRGLQLLFYSVGIGQISSEVPQNLSASRPQDRQFILSSKKLLLSDSGFYLCAWSDPPDEKLFFGSGTQLSVL.

This clonotype was observed a handful of times. The CDR3 DNA reads as TGCAGTGCAGGCGCGGGGGGGCGGAATGAGCAGTTCTTC. Translated: CSAGAGGRNEQFF. V usage is TRBV20-1 and J usage is TRBJ2-1; 9 nucleotides agree with TRBD2. Germline CDR1 is DFQATT and CDR2 is SNEGSKA (reference sequence). This CDR3 has 13 amino acids. The V segment lost 6 bases and the J segment 7 bases; nucleotides outside the gene matches: 7.

The chain is built from TRBV10-2 and TRBJ2-3, with a weak D call TRBD2 (6 bases). The CDR3 is 15 residues long. Deletions cut 2 bases from V and 4 bases from J, with 13 bases between. The germline V gene has CDR1 WSHSY and CDR2 SAAADI. CDR3 sequence (DNA): TGCGCCAGCAGTGAGCGCGGGGCACCCGCAGATACGCAGTATTTT. Translation gives CASSERGAPADTQYF.

Only a few counts were recorded for this clonotype. The rearrangement joins TRBV4-3 to TRBJ1-6; maybe TRBD1 (5 bases). From germline, CDR1 is LGHNA and CDR2 YSLEER. CDR3 length: 14 amino acids. Trimming cost V 0 bases and J 6 bases, with 6 bases left between them. The CDR3, as DNA: TGCGCCAGCAGCCAAGAAGGGGTTAATTCACCCCTCCACTTT. This gives the protein CASSQEGVNSPLHF.

There are a few counts of this clonotype. Written as DNA, the CDR3 is TGCAGTGCTAGAGTGTTTAGCGGGGGAACCTACGAGCAGTACTTC. Encoded protein: CSARVFSGGTYEQYF. The chain is built from TRBV20-1 and TRBJ2-7; 9 bases are a match to TRBD2. With V trimmed by 1 base and J by 2 bases, 6 bases remained unmatched. CDR1 and CDR2 from the germline V gene are DFQATT and SNEGSKA (reference sequence). The CDR3 loop spans 15 amino acids.

This clonotype was detected only a few times. CDR3 sequence: CASSRQGRNTEAFF. As DNA, the CDR3 is TGTGCCAGCAGCAGACAGGGACGGAACACTGAAGCTTTCTTT. J is TRBJ1-1 and V is TRBV28; 7 positions match TRBD1. The CDR3 loop spans 14 amino acids. Germline V gene data show CDR1 as MDHEN and CDR2 as SYDVKM. V gave up 6 bases and J gave up 1 base; unmatched junction bases: 5.

The rearrangement joins TRBV3-1 to TRBJ1-5; no clear D. Per germline, CDR1 LGHDT and CDR2 YNNKEL (reference sequence). Trimming left V 4 bases short and J 7 bases short, with 14 bases between. The CDR3 is 14 amino acids. In DNA form, the CDR3 reads TGTGCCAGCAGCCCCCGGGCCAAAGGGCAGCCCCAGCATTTT. This translates into CASSPRAKGQPQHF.

The rearrangement joins TRBV12-3 or TRBV12-4 to TRBJ1-5; D gene unclear. Trimming removed 2 bases from V and 4 bases from J, with 6 bases in between. This CDR3 spans 13 amino acids. Here the CDR3 DNA reads TGTGCCAGCAGTTTATCTCAAAATCAGCCCCAGCATTTT. This gives the protein CASSLSQNQPQHF.

This chain uses TRBV4-3 with TRBJ2-3; D not resolved. Trimming removed 6 bases from V and 0 bases from J, with 10 bases in between. CDR1 is LGHNA and CDR2 is YSLEER in the germline V gene. The CDR3 covers 14 residues. CDR3 sequence: CASRRDTSTDTQYF. The CDR3 DNA is TGCGCCAGCAGAAGAGATACCAGCACAGATACGCAGTATTTT.

V gene TRBV5-1 combines with J gene TRBJ1-1; weak D call: TRBD1 (5 bases). This CDR3 has 14 amino acids. V was shortened by 2 bases and J by 1 base, with 9 bases between the two germline ends. The germline V gene has CDR1 SGHRS and CDR2 YFSETQ. The CDR3 spells CASSLKTANTEAFF. The CDR3 coding sequence is TGCGCCAGCAGCTTAAAGACAGCGAACACTGAAGCTTTCTTT.

This clonotype was picked up a small number of times. The rearrangement joins TRBV6-5 to TRBJ1-5; 7 bases fit TRBD1. Germline lookup yields CDR1 MNHEY and CDR2 SVGAGI. The CDR3 loop spans 14 amino acids. J gave up 4 bases and V 6 bases, and 6 bases lay outside the gene matches. In DNA, the CDR3 is TGTGCCAGCAGACGTGGGACAGATAATCAGCCCCAGCATTTT. This translates into CASRRGTDNQPQHF.

This clonotype has a count of ten or more. CDR3 residues: CASSLSRPYPQYF. The CDR3 bases are TGTGCCAGCAGCTTGAGCCGCCCCTATCCTCAGTACTTC. The V gene is TRBV7-2, the J gene TRBJ2-4; D gene uncertain. Germline CDR1 SGHTA, CDR2 FQGNSA. V shed 3 bases and J shed 12 bases, with 15 bases lying between them. CDR3 length equals 13 residues.

The J gene is TRBJ1-2, the V gene TRBV11-2, with D perhaps matching TRBD1 (5 bases). CDR1 SGHAT and CDR2 FQNNGV come from the germline V gene. The CDR3 spans 14 residues. V lost 0 bases and J 8 bases, leaving 13 bases between the germline ends. This CDR3 reads CASSLDLVGAGYTF. The CDR3 DNA is TGTGCCAGCAGCTTAGACCTAGTTGGGGCCGGCTACACCTTC.

In this sample, this clonotype turned up many times. V usage is TRBV5-1 and J usage is TRBJ1-6, with D hard to call. The CDR3 runs 16 residues. The germline V and J ends were trimmed by 3 bases and 0 bases, with 10 bases remaining between them. CDR1 is SGHRS and CDR2 is YFSETQ in the germline V gene. CDR3 region: CASSSLQSSYNSPLHF. CDR3 coding DNA: TGCGCCAGCAGCTCCCTTCAGAGCTCCTATAATTCACCCCTCCACTTT.

This clonotype was observed at least ten times. V and J are TRBV6-2 or TRBV6-3 and TRBJ1-2; the D is unclear. This CDR3 region has 12 residues. CDR1 is MNHEY, CDR2 SVGEGT, per germline. V lost 4 bases, J lost 5 bases, and 8 bases lay in between. CDR3 loop: CASSSDGYGYTF. The CDR3 DNA is TGTGCCAGCAGTTCCGACGGGTATGGCTACACCTTC.

The V call is TRBV12-3 or TRBV12-4, the J call TRBJ2-3, with 10 bases aligning to TRBD2. The CDR3 runs to 15 residues. The V and J ends lost 6 bases and 1 base, in that order; junction bases with no gene match: 4. This CDR3 is CASRSLAGGTDTQYF. CDR3 DNA: TGTGCCAGCAGATCCCTAGCGGGGGGCACAGATACGCAGTATTTT.

The rearrangement links TRBV5-1 to TRBJ2-6; possibly TRBD1 or TRBD2 for D (6 bases each). This CDR3 has 20 amino acids. Germline CDR1 is SGHRS and CDR2 is YFSETQ. The V and J ends lost 4 bases and 0 bases respectively, with 23 bases between them. Here the CDR3 DNA reads TGCGCCAGCAGCCAGATGGGGGGCGGGTCATTCAGCTCTGGGGCCAACGTCCTGACTTTC. Translating gives CASSQMGGGSFSSGANVLTF.

By its share, this clonotype is medium-sized (0.01 to 0.1%). The chain has TRBV10-2 and TRBJ1-1; no reliable D call. The germline V and J ends were trimmed by 4 bases and 0 bases, with 12 bases remaining between them. The CDR3 has 15 residues. CDR1 WSHSY and CDR2 SAAADI come from the germline V gene. CDR3: CASSVSGVMNTEAFF. CDR3 nucleotides: TGCGCCAGCAGTGTTTCAGGCGTTATGAACACTGAAGCTTTCTTT.

This chain links TRBV9 with TRBJ2-5, with a possible D match to TRBD1 (7 bases). The CDR3 contains 18 residues. V was pared by 0 bases and J by 4 bases, with 22 bases between. The germline gives CDR1 SGDLS, CDR2 YYNGEE. Written as DNA, the CDR3 is TGTGCCAGCAGCGTAGACAGGGGAGGCCTTACACACGGAGAGACCCAGTACTTC. This codes for CASSVDRGGLTHGETQYF.

V is TRBV10-3 and J is TRBJ1-1; maybe TRBD1 (6 bases). The ends were cut back, 11 bases at V and 13 bases at J, with 23 bases in the middle. Germline loops: CDR1 ENHRY, CDR2 SYGVKD. This CDR3 spans 12 amino acids. DNA of the CDR3: TGTGCCGGGGGGGGCCCCGGCTTGGTTGTTTTCTTT. Translation: CAGGGPGLVVFF.

The sample holds a few counts of this clonotype. The chain carries TRBV20-1 and TRBJ2-7; TRBD2 aligns across 7 bases. CDR3 length equals 14 residues. The ends lost 6 bases at V and 3 bases at J; junction bases unmatched: 11. Germline-derived CDR1 and CDR2 are DFQATT and SNEGSKA (reference sequence). CDR3 amino acids: CSAARAGYLYEQYF. The CDR3 DNA sequence: TGCAGTGCCGCCCGAGCGGGGTATCTCTACGAGCAGTACTTC.